These T cell receptor beta chains were read from a single sample in a study of T cells after yellow fever vaccination. MiXCR, applied by TCRdb to the 5' RACE reads, yields one record per CDR3 protein. The table includes hundreds of thousands of distinct CDR3 sequences, approximately 15% detected once. The sequencing here drew on PBMCs, taken on the day of the yellow fever booster vaccination. Receptors originate from a man aged 25 to 45 who received the YFV17D yellow fever vaccine. CDR3s leave out the opening cysteine and the closing phenylalanine or tryptophan. Fields, in order: J gene, V gene, CDR3 protein.

>TRBJ2-6|TRBV24-1
ATSEGPSSGANVLT
>TRBJ2-4|TRBV11-2
ASSLGAKNIQY
>TRBJ2-2|TRBV5-4
ASSPATENTGELF
>TRBJ2-2|TRBV6-1
ASSEPGHNTGELF
>TRBJ2-5|TRBV12-3/TRBV12-4
ASSFRLRDQETQY
>TRBJ2-7|TRBV11-2
ASTQVGTRGTYEQY
>TRBJ2-7|TRBV5-1
ASSLEGLAREQY
>TRBJ2-6|TRBV6-2/TRBV6-3
ASSTQGAPGANVLT
>TRBJ2-3|TRBV12-3/TRBV12-4
ASSLGAGVVADTQY
>TRBJ2-7|TRBV23-1
ASSRNYYEQY
>TRBJ2-7|TRBV9
ARGLAGIYEQY
>TRBJ1-1|TRBV6-1
ASSEGNTEAF
>TRBJ2-7|TRBV20-1
RVGTTTSYEQY
>TRBJ2-2|TRBV29-1
SVENRTGVNTGELF
>TRBJ2-3|TRBV7-8
ASSLAARQVKVTDTQY
>TRBJ2-4|TRBV7-2
ASSPQAGLAKNIQY
>TRBJ2-5|TRBV5-5
ASSSWTSEETQY
>TRBJ2-5|TRBV28
ASSRLAGQETQY
>TRBJ2-3|TRBV7-7
ASRIRGDRVHTQY
>TRBJ2-7|TRBV2
ASTGLAGDGDEQY
>TRBJ2-1|TRBV11-2
ASSFGGEGSYNEQF
>TRBJ2-7|TRBV19
ASTMEVSRGKQY
>TRBJ2-5|TRBV5-1
ASSPGGVETQY
>TRBJ2-3|TRBV6-1
ASSLQQATDTQY
>TRBJ2-1|TRBV12-3/TRBV12-4
ASSAAGEEQF
>TRBJ2-7|TRBV20-1
SARAPHYEQY
>TRBJ2-5|TRBV11-2
ASSLGSSGSETQY
>TRBJ2-2|TRBV19
ASIRTGGKTGELF
>TRBJ2-1|TRBV11-2
ASSLELGSQWNEQF
>TRBJ2-5|TRBV12-3/TRBV12-4
ASSLWGRWETQY
>TRBJ2-5|TRBV20-1
SARDPGAETQY
>TRBJ2-7|TRBV28
ASLAGTGIYEQY
>TRBJ2-3|TRBV15
ATSRPTASTDTQY
>TRBJ2-7|TRBV5-1
ASSGENAGGLDEQY
>TRBJ1-5|TRBV4-3
ASSQTRGRGQPQH
>TRBJ2-7|TRBV28
ASSLWRVSEQY
>TRBJ2-6|TRBV14
ASSLYRAATKGSGANVLT
>TRBJ1-4|TRBV12-3/TRBV12-4
ASSTREEKLF
>TRBJ1-1|TRBV29-1
SVEMPSFGAF
>TRBJ2-1|TRBV7-9
ASIHTSAYNEQF
>TRBJ2-1|TRBV20-1
SARAASYWEQF
>TRBJ1-4|TRBV12-3/TRBV12-4
ASSRDRFAANEKLF
>TRBJ1-2|TRBV2
ASSEDSYGYT
>TRBJ1-1|TRBV18
ASSPTQGASEAF
>TRBJ2-7|TRBV10-3
AISETSGAYEQY
>TRBJ1-1|TRBV20-1
SASRWTGDPEAF
>TRBJ2-3|TRBV7-8
ASSPDRGSDTQY
>TRBJ2-3|TRBV6-1
ASSVSKTDTQY
>TRBJ2-4|TRBV3-1
ASSQDWAAGNIQY
>TRBJ2-1|TRBV7-2
ASSPGTVDAQQF
>TRBJ2-5|TRBV5-1
ASSLASEQETQY